Listed here are 27 T cell receptor beta chains from one sample, sequenced in a study of OX40 agonist ivuxolimab in advanced cancers. The table came from immunoSEQ multiplex PCR; TCRdb's copy has only in-frame clones and leaves some out. The sample holds 65,000 to 95,000 clones, roughly 84% seen once. This specimen was CD4+ or CD8+ T cells sorted from blood, taken in a trial of the OX40 agonist ivuxolimab. The receptor set was obtained from an adult with an advanced solid tumor such as melanoma, head and neck, liver or kidney cancer.

The chain links TRBV14 to TRBJ1-3, with D perhaps matching TRBD1 (6 bases). Germline V gene sequence: CDR1 SGHDN, CDR2 FVKESK. V was cut by 4 bases and J by 1 base, with 14 bases left in between. The CDR3 runs 16 residues. CDR3 DNA sequence: TGTGCCAGCAGCCGTCGGGTGGGGGCTTCTGGAAACACCATATATTTT. This encodes CASSRRVGASGNTIYF.

This clone was counted a few times. This rearrangement joins TRBV18 to TRBJ2-7; 9 bases match TRBD1. The germline CDR1 and CDR2 sequences are KGHSH and LQKENI. The trim removed 5 bases at V and 7 bases at J, leaving 9 bases unmatched. The CDR3 is 14 residues long. CDR3 DNA: TGTGCCAGCTCAACCGGGACAGGGCTCGCTGAGCAGTACTTC. This codes for CASSTGTGLAEQYF.

The chain employs TRBV7-8 and TRBJ2-5, with 8 bases lining up with TRBD1. There are 14 residues in the CDR3. Germline CDR1 SGHVS, CDR2 FQNEAQ. Unmatched junction bases numbered 5, after V lost 4 bases and J lost 4 bases. The CDR3 sequence is CASSYNRGRETQYF. The DNA of the CDR3 is TGTGCCAGCAGCTATAACAGGGGGAGAGAGACCCAGTACTTC.

J is TRBJ2-3 and V is TRBV30; the match to TRBD2 covers 12 bases. The CDR3 is 15 amino acids. V lost 3 bases and J lost 5; bases outside the gene matches: 6. Germline V gives CDR1 GTSNPN, CDR2 SVGIG (reference sequence). The CDR3 DNA is TGTGCCTGGAGCCGACTAGCGGGAGCAGGAGATACGCAGTATTTT. It is translated as CAWSRLAGAGDTQYF.

This rearrangement joins TRBV7-9 to TRBJ2-6; 10 bases are a match to TRBD1. Germline loops: CDR1 SEHNR, CDR2 FQNEAQ (reference sequence). V gave up 5 bases and J gave up 0 bases; unmatched junction bases: 10. The CDR3 consists of 19 residues. The CDR3 region has the DNA TGTGCCAGCAGCCCGCAGACAGGGGGCCTGATCTCTGGGGCCAACGTCCTGACTTTC. This sequence encodes CASSPQTGGLISGANVLTF.

By share, this clone ranks as medium-sized (0.01 to 0.1%). This chain links TRBV19 with TRBJ2-7; D is unclear. V was shortened by 2 bases and J by 5 bases, with 4 bases between the two germline ends. The CDR3 consists of 11 residues. CDR1 and CDR2 from the germline V gene are LNHDA and SQIVND (reference sequence). The CDR3 loop reads CASSIQNEQYF. The DNA for the CDR3 is TGTGCCAGTAGTATACAGAACGAGCAGTACTTC.

The V and J genes are TRBV5-4 and TRBJ2-5; no clear D gene. Per germline, CDR1 SGHNT and CDR2 YYREEE (reference sequence). The CDR3 sequence is 13 residues long. Trimming pared 0 bases from V and 1 base from J, leaving 4 bases between. The CDR3 DNA reads as TGTGCCAGCAGCTTGGGGGTCCAAGAGACCCAGTACTTC. Translating gives CASSLGVQETQYF.

The V and J genes are TRBV9 and TRBJ2-1, with 8 bases lining up with TRBD2. The CDR3 is made up of 15 amino acids. Trimming at V came to 1 base and at J to 5 bases, leaving 5 bases not matched to a gene. Germline V CDR1 and CDR2: SGDLS, YYNGEE. The CDR3 nucleotides read TGTGCCAGCAGCGTACGCGCGGGGGGCCACAATGAGCAGTTCTTC. Protein product: CASSVRAGGHNEQFF.

This chain connects TRBV19 to TRBJ2-2, with 8 bases aligning to TRBD1. Germline values: CDR1 LNHDA, CDR2 SQIVND (reference sequence). Trimming at V came to 3 bases and at J to 1 base, leaving 4 bases not matched to a gene. The CDR3 has 16 amino acids. The CDR3 nucleotides read TGTGCCAGTAGTATGCGGACAGGGAGGAACACCGGGGAGCTGTTTTTT. This codes for CASSMRTGRNTGELFF.

The chain uses TRBV10-2 and TRBJ2-7, with 8 bases fitting TRBD2. With V trimmed by 8 bases and J by 4 bases, 13 bases remained unmatched. CDR3 size: 15 residues. Germline assignment: CDR1 WSHSY and CDR2 SAAADI. The CDR3 nucleotides are TGCGCCAGCGGCGGCTTGACTAGCGAAGAGTACGAGCAGTACTTC. This encodes CASGGLTSEEYEQYF.

This rearrangement joins TRBV9 to TRBJ1-3, with D possibly matching TRBD1 (5 bases). The CDR3 is 15 amino acids. V lost 3 bases, J lost 11 bases, and 21 bases lay in between. In germline, CDR1 is SGDLS, CDR2 YYNGEE. In DNA, the CDR3 is TGTGCCAGCAGCGAAAGGGACGCAATTGGCACGGCCATATATTTT. Amino acids: CASSERDAIGTAIYF.

The V and J genes are TRBV5-1 and TRBJ1-5, with 8 nucleotides matching TRBD1. With V trimmed by 1 base and J by 6 bases, 6 bases remained unmatched. This CDR3 contains 15 residues. Germline values: CDR1 SGHRS, CDR2 YFSETQ. In DNA, the CDR3 is TGCGCCAGCAGCTTGCTTGGAACAGGGGGTCAGCCCCAGCATTTT. Residues: CASSLLGTGGQPQHF.

V usage is TRBV6-6 and J usage is TRBJ1-2; D is perhaps TRBD1 (6 bases). Per the germline V gene, CDR1 is MNHNY and CDR2 is SVGAGI (reference sequence). The CDR3 loop spans 14 amino acids. V lost 6 bases to trimming and J lost 5 bases, with 16 bases between them. The CDR3 sequence: CASRYRDGGYGYTF. The DNA for the CDR3 is TGTGCCAGCAGATACAGGGACGGGGGTTATGGCTACACCTTC.

The rearrangement joins TRBV12-5 to TRBJ2-5; D gene unclear. This CDR3 has 11 amino acids. The V gene lost 1 base and the J gene lost 3 bases, with 0 bases spanning the gap. CDR1 is LGHNT and CDR2 is FRNRAP in the germline V gene. The CDR3: CASGLEETQYF. CDR3 bases: TGTGCTAGTGGTTTGGAAGAGACCCAGTACTTC.

This clone showed up just a few times. The genes are TRBV28 and TRBJ2-5, with 12 bases identical to TRBD2. V was pared by 9 bases and J by 3 bases, with 5 bases of the junction left unmatched. In germline, CDR1 is MDHEN, CDR2 SYDVKM. The CDR3 runs to 14 residues. CDR3 sequence: CASKPSGREETQYF. CDR3 nucleotide sequence: TGTGCCAGTAAGCCTAGCGGGAGGGAAGAGACCCAGTACTTC. Full variable domain (rest looked up from reference TRBV28 and TRBJ2-5): DVKVTQSSRYLVKRTGEKVFLECVQDMDHENMFWYRQDPGLGLRLIYFSYDVKMKEKGDIPEGYSVSREKKERFSLILESASTNQTSMYLCASKPSGREETQYFGPGTRLLVL.

The rearrangement joins TRBV4-1 to TRBJ2-4, with TRBD1 matching over 7 bases. V lost 0 bases, J lost 0 bases, and 5 bases stayed unmatched. The germline gives CDR1 MGHRA, CDR2 YSYEKL. This CDR3 is 17 amino acids long. The CDR3 sequence is CASSQDPTGVAKNIQYF. Here the CDR3 DNA reads TGCGCCAGCAGCCAAGATCCCACAGGGGTAGCCAAAAACATTCAGTACTTC.

This chain connects TRBV6-5 to TRBJ1-4; D possibly corresponds to TRBD1 (5 bases). Germline V lookup: CDR1 MNHEY, CDR2 SVGAGI. The CDR3 runs to 15 residues. V gave up 5 bases and J gave up 3 bases, with 13 bases separating them. This CDR3 reads CASSLGRAPNEKLFF. DNA of the CDR3: TGTGCCAGCAGTCTAGGCAGGGCACCTAATGAAAAACTGTTTTTT.

The chain combines TRBV27 with TRBJ1-6; maybe TRBD1 (5 bases). The CDR3 is made up of 16 amino acids. V was cut by 2 bases and J by 0 bases, with 8 bases left in between. Per the germline V gene, CDR1 is MNHEY and CDR2 is SMNVEV (reference sequence). The CDR3 DNA follows: TGTGCCAGCAGTTTACAGGGCCCCTCCTATAATTCACCCCTCCACTTT. Translating it yields CASSLQGPSYNSPLHF.

This clone has only a few counts. This rearrangement joins TRBV2 to TRBJ1-1; a weak D match, TRBD1 (6 bases). V was shortened by 4 bases and J by 0 bases, with 12 bases between the two germline ends. Germline V gives CDR1 SNHLY, CDR2 FYNNEI. This CDR3 is built from 15 residues. As DNA, the CDR3 is TGTGCCAGCAGTGTTGTTGGGGGCCTGAACACTGAAGCTTTCTTT. Amino acid sequence: CASSVVGGLNTEAFF.

The rearrangement links TRBV11-2 to TRBJ1-1; a possible D gene is TRBD1 (6 bases). CDR3 length: 12 amino acids. V dropped 7 bases and J dropped 8 bases, with 14 bases sitting between them. The germline V gene encodes CDR1 SGHAT and CDR2 FQNNGV. Written as DNA, the CDR3 is TGTGCCAGCAACTTGTTCGGGGGCGAAGCTTTCTTT. Translated, it gives CASNLFGGEAFF.

The rearrangement joins TRBV7-6 to TRBJ2-6; D is unresolved. Trimming took off 5 bases at V and 4 bases at J, with 15 bases between the two ends. The CDR3 contains 16 residues. CDR1 and CDR2 from the germline V gene are SGHVS and FNYEAQ. This CDR3 reads CASSHYKSLGANVLTF. CDR3 sequence (DNA): TGTGCCAGCAGCCATTACAAGTCCTTGGGGGCCAACGTCCTGACTTTC.

The rearrangement joins TRBV7-2 to TRBJ2-1, with D perhaps being TRBD1 or TRBD2 (5 bases each). From germline, CDR1 is SGHTA and CDR2 FQGNSA. Trimming shortened V by 6 bases and J by 9 bases, and 18 bases separated the two germline ends. This CDR3 is built from 14 residues. The CDR3 DNA is TGTGCCAGCAGACCCGGGGCCCTCGTAGGTGAGCAGTTCTTC. Its protein product is CASRPGALVGEQFF.

V and J are TRBV5-1 and TRBJ2-2; D tentatively fits TRBD1 or TRBD2 (5 bases each). The ends were cut back, 5 bases at V and 4 bases at J, with 15 bases in the middle. The CDR3 consists of 15 residues. Per germline, CDR1 SGHRS and CDR2 YFSETQ. DNA for the CDR3: TGCGCCAGCAGTCCACTGGGGGAGCCCACCGGGGAGCTGTTTTTT. This translates into CASSPLGEPTGELFF.

This chain joins TRBV19 and TRBJ1-5; possible D gene TRBD1, 5 bases. The germline V gene encodes CDR1 LNHDA and CDR2 SQIVND (reference sequence). With 3 bases removed from V and 3 bases from J, the gap between germline ends came to 9 bases. The CDR3 sequence is 14 residues long. The CDR3 spells CASSMGQNNQPQHF. CDR3 coding DNA: TGTGCCAGTAGTATGGGGCAAAACAATCAGCCCCAGCATTTT.

Here the CDR3 reads CASSEALSGIGGNTIYF. The CDR3 coding sequence is TGTGCCAGCAGTGAAGCCCTCTCAGGGATTGGCGGAAACACCATATATTTT. V gene TRBV6-1 combines with J gene TRBJ1-3; possible D gene TRBD1, 5 bases. Deletions cut 0 bases from V and 4 bases from J, with 16 bases between. The CDR3 contains 17 residues. CDR1 is MNHNS, CDR2 SASEGT, per germline.

J is TRBJ2-2 and V is TRBV7-2, with D perhaps matching TRBD1 (5 bases). Germline CDR1 is SGHTA and CDR2 is FQGNSA. The V end lost 3 bases, the J end lost 4 bases, and 9 bases lay between the germline ends. This CDR3 has 14 residues. The CDR3 region has the DNA TGTGCCAGCAGCTTTAGGGGCGGCACCGGGGAGCTGTTTTTT. Translation gives CASSFRGGTGELFF.

The V gene is TRBV29-1, the J gene TRBJ1-5; no clear D gene. With 6 bases removed from V and 0 bases from J, the gap between germline ends came to 9 bases. The germline CDR1 and CDR2 sequences are SQVTM and ANQGSEA. The CDR3 extends over 13 amino acids. CDR3 nucleotide sequence: TGCAGCGTCGCACAGAATAGCAATCAGCCCCAGCATTTT. Translated, it gives CSVAQNSNQPQHF.